A single sample is the source of the 24 T cell receptor beta chains below, sequenced in a study of T cells after yellow fever vaccination. TCRdb reanalysed the 5' RACE reads using MiXCR and keeps one entry per CDR3 protein. The data hold some 120,000 distinct CDR3 sequences, with 7.4% observed a single time. The source was CD4+ T cells sorted from PBMCs, collected more than 8 days after the first yellow fever vaccination. The source of these receptors is a man in his late teens or twenties who received the YFV17D yellow fever vaccine.

This clonotype has ten or more counts. The chain uses TRBV6-2 or TRBV6-3 and TRBJ2-5; no clear D. CDR1 is MNHEY, CDR2 SVGEGT, per germline. V was shortened by 7 bases and J by 2 bases, with 14 bases between the two germline ends. The CDR3 is made up of 14 amino acids. DNA for the CDR3: TGTGCCAGCAACTCCAGGAGAGGACAAGAGACCCAGTACTTC. Its translation: CASNSRRGQETQYF.

This clonotype has ten or more counts. J is TRBJ2-7 and V is TRBV5-5; tentatively, D is TRBD2 (6 bases). The ends were cut back, 1 base at V and 2 bases at J, with 13 bases in the middle. The CDR3 covers 15 residues. Germline V gene lookup returns CDR1 SGHKS and CDR2 YYEKEE (reference sequence). DNA for the CDR3: TGTGCCAGCAGCTTGAGGAGGGTGAGGACCTACGAGCAGTACGTC. Encoded protein: CASSLRRVRTYEQYV.

This clonotype was observed a handful of times. The chain combines TRBV7-7 with TRBJ2-5; TRBD2 matches at 10 bases. CDR1 and CDR2 (germline): SSHAT, FNYEAQ (reference sequence). Unmatched junction bases numbered 14, after V lost 5 bases and J lost 5 bases. The CDR3 runs to 17 residues. This CDR3 reads CASSRRDGSGGRETQYF. The CDR3 bases are TGTGCCAGCAGCCGAAGGGATGGTAGCGGGGGGCGGGAGACCCAGTACTTC.

In this sample, this clonotype turned up many times. This chain uses TRBV5-1 with TRBJ2-2; D possibly corresponds to TRBD1 (5 bases). The length of the CDR3 is 15 residues. Trimming left V 0 bases short and J 3 bases short, with 9 bases between. Looked up from germline, CDR1 is SGHRS and CDR2 is YFSETQ. In DNA, the CDR3 is TGCGCCAGCAGCTTGGCGTTAGGGGACACCGGGGAGCTGTTTTTT. Protein sequence: CASSLALGDTGELFF.

This clonotype has a count of ten or more. The rearrangement uses TRBV5-1 and TRBJ2-2; D may match TRBD1 or TRBD2 (5 bases each). The CDR3 is made up of 14 amino acids. Germline V CDR1 and CDR2: SGHRS, YFSETQ. Between the trimmed V and J ends, which lost 7 bases and 7 bases, there was a span of 17 bases. CDR3 region: CASSTGDVGGELFF. CDR3 DNA: TGCGCCAGCTCAACCGGGGACGTCGGCGGGGAGCTGTTTTTT.

This clonotype was observed at least ten times. The chain links TRBV27 to TRBJ2-6; D is unclear. There are 17 residues in the CDR3. V lost 3 bases and J 2 bases, leaving 14 bases between the germline ends. Germline CDR1 reads MNHEY; CDR2 reads SMNVEV (reference sequence). The DNA for the CDR3 is TGTGCCAGCAGTTTGTCCCCCTTTCGGCCTGGGGCCAACGTCCTGACTTTC. It specifies CASSLSPFRPGANVLTF.

This clonotype was observed a handful of times. The chain is built from TRBV5-1 and TRBJ2-4, with TRBD2 as a possible D gene (7 bases). This CDR3 comprises 15 residues. The V end was cut by 0 bases, the J end by 7 bases, with 14 bases between. In germline, CDR1 is SGHRS, CDR2 YFSETQ. The DNA of the CDR3 is TGCGCCAGCAGCTTGGATCGGGGGGCATTGAACATTCAGTACTTC. It yields the protein CASSLDRGALNIQYF.

There are many counts of this clonotype. The chain joins TRBV12-3 or TRBV12-4 to TRBJ2-1; the D is unclear. V lost 9 bases, J lost 5 bases, and 17 bases lay in between. The CDR3 loop spans 14 amino acids. The CDR3 DNA sequence: TGTGCCAGTAGCTTAGCCCCCAGGAACAATGAGCAGTTCTTC. This encodes CASSLAPRNNEQFF.

V gene TRBV19 combines with J gene TRBJ1-6; 8 bases are a match to TRBD1. CDR3 length: 14 residues. Germline loops: CDR1 LNHDA, CDR2 SQIVND (reference sequence). V dropped 6 bases and J dropped 7; count of bases not matched to a gene: 5. The CDR3 protein is CASSAGQVNSPLHF. CDR3 bases: TGTGCCAGTAGCGCGGGACAGGTCAATTCACCCCTCCACTTT.

There are a few counts of this clonotype. The CDR3 spells CASSWTGIGETQYF. As DNA, the CDR3 is TGCGCCAGCAGTTGGACAGGGATAGGAGAGACCCAGTACTTC. This chain uses TRBV4-3 with TRBJ2-5, with 8 bases matching TRBD1. Germline CDR1 is LGHNA and CDR2 is YSLEER. The CDR3 runs 14 residues. J gave up 4 bases and V 6 bases, and 7 bases lay outside the gene matches.

This clonotype showed up many times. The chain recombines TRBV5-1 with TRBJ2-5; no clear D gene. CDR1 and CDR2 from the germline V gene are SGHRS and YFSETQ. This CDR3 has 15 residues. The V end was cut by 4 bases, the J end by 2 bases, with 15 bases between. The CDR3 region has the DNA TGCGCCAGCAGCGCGTTGCATTCGGAACAAGAGACCCAGTACTTC. It codes for CASSALHSEQETQYF.

The chain has TRBV5-1 and TRBJ2-5; TRBD1 matches at 8 bases. This CDR3 region has 13 residues. In germline, CDR1 is SGHRS, CDR2 YFSETQ. Trimming cost V 1 base and J 9 bases; bases outside gene matches: 5. CDR3 nucleotide sequence: TGCGCCAGCAGCTTGATGGACAGGGCGGCCCAGTACTTC. It specifies CASSLMDRAAQYF.

This clonotype was seen a handful of times. The genes are TRBV20-1 and TRBJ2-2, with TRBD2 identical over 11 bases. The CDR3 spans 17 residues. The germline V gene encodes CDR1 DFQATT and CDR2 SNEGSKA (reference sequence). J was trimmed by 2 bases and V by 4 bases; bases with no gene match: 9. This CDR3 reads CSAKPLAGAPNTGELFF. As DNA, the CDR3 is TGCAGTGCTAAACCACTAGCGGGGGCCCCTAACACCGGGGAGCTGTTTTTT.

This clonotype has a count of ten or more. The J gene is TRBJ2-7, the V gene TRBV7-9; D not resolved. CDR1 is SEHNR, CDR2 FQNEAQ, per germline (reference sequence). The CDR3 has 12 amino acids. Trimming cost V 5 bases and J 0 bases, with 5 bases left between them. The CDR3 bases are TGTGCCAGCAGCCCGAGCTCCTACGAGCAGTACTTC. Protein sequence: CASSPSSYEQYF.

This clonotype showed up many times. This rearrangement joins TRBV7-3 to TRBJ2-2, with a tentative D call TRBD2 (6 bases). Trimming stripped 4 bases from V and 4 bases from J, with 10 bases between. Germline V gene data show CDR1 as SGHTA and CDR2 as FQGTGA. CDR3 size: 14 residues. The CDR3: CASSSGVSTGELFF. In DNA form, the CDR3 reads TGTGCCAGCAGCTCGGGGGTTTCCACCGGGGAGCTGTTTTTT. The full variable domain, with the rest looked up from reference TRBV7-3 and TRBJ2-2, is GAGVSQTPSNKVTEKGKYVELRCDPISGHTALYWYRQSLGQGPEFLIYFQGTGAADDSGLPNDRFFAVRPEGSVSTLKIQRTERGDSAVYLCASSSGVSTGELFFGEGSRLTVL.

At least ten counts were recorded for this clonotype. V usage is TRBV5-1 and J usage is TRBJ2-5; D is undetermined. CDR1 and CDR2 from the germline V gene are SGHRS and YFSETQ. V lost 5 bases, J lost 1 base, and 15 bases lay in between. The CDR3 has 15 residues. The CDR3 DNA sequence: TGCGCCAGCAGGATAAACGGCGGTATCCAAGAGACCCAGTACTTC. Translating it yields CASRINGGIQETQYF.

Ten or more counts support this clonotype. The chain carries TRBV7-2 and TRBJ2-2; 9 bases agree with TRBD1. Germline trimming cut 8 bases from V and 7 bases from J; bases unmatched to any gene: 8. Germline CDR1 reads SGHTA; CDR2 reads FQGNSA. The CDR3 consists of 14 residues. In DNA form, the CDR3 reads TGTGCCAGCCACAGGGGGCGCCGGGACGGGGAGCTGTTTTTT. It specifies CASHRGRRDGELFF.

V usage is TRBV5-4 and J usage is TRBJ2-2, with 9 bases matching TRBD1. CDR1 is SGHNT and CDR2 is YYREEE in the germline V gene (reference sequence). J was trimmed by 6 bases and V by 0 bases; bases with no gene match: 6. There are 16 residues in the CDR3. This CDR3 reads CASSLEGRQGAGELFF. In nucleotides, the CDR3 is TGTGCCAGCAGCTTGGAGGGGCGACAGGGGGCCGGGGAGCTGTTTTTT.

This clonotype was found many times. This chain links TRBV4-3 with TRBJ1-2; no clear D gene. Trimming pared 4 bases from V and 8 bases from J, leaving 20 bases between. The germline gives CDR1 LGHNA, CDR2 YSLEER. The CDR3 sequence is 15 residues long. CDR3 loop: CASSLTLVGREGYTF. Written as DNA, the CDR3 is TGCGCCAGCAGCCTCACGCTCGTAGGGAGGGAAGGCTACACCTTC.

Ten or more counts support this clonotype. CDR3 sequence: CSARVPGSTDTQYF. The CDR3 region has the DNA TGCAGTGCTAGAGTCCCTGGGAGCACAGATACGCAGTATTTT. The rearrangement joins TRBV20-1 to TRBJ2-3; D gene uncertain. CDR1 and CDR2 from the germline V gene are DFQATT and SNEGSKA (reference sequence). The CDR3 is 14 amino acids. Trimming stripped 1 base from V and 0 bases from J, with 8 bases between.

This clonotype was recorded many times. This chain joins TRBV7-2 and TRBJ1-4, with TRBD1 matching over 7 bases. The V segment lost 3 bases and the J segment 5 bases; nucleotides outside the gene matches: 6. CDR1 is SGHTA and CDR2 is FQGNSA in the germline V gene. The CDR3 sequence is 15 residues long. The CDR3 sequence is CASSFHRGPNEKLFF. In DNA, the CDR3 is TGTGCCAGCAGCTTCCACAGGGGCCCGAATGAAAAACTGTTTTTT.

This clonotype has ten or more counts. The genes are TRBV12-3 or TRBV12-4 and TRBJ2-7, with 8 bases that match TRBD1. The J segment lost 2 bases and the V segment lost 4 bases, leaving 10 bases of the junction unmatched. The CDR3 spans 16 residues. In DNA, the CDR3 is TGTGCCAGCAGTTCTCGCGGACAGGGTAACCCCTACGAGCAGTACTTC. It yields the protein CASSSRGQGNPYEQYF.

At least ten counts were recorded for this clonotype. The chain has TRBV9 and TRBJ2-1; D ambiguous. The CDR3 totals 16 residues. Germline assignment: CDR1 SGDLS and CDR2 YYNGEE. The ends were cut back, 7 bases at V and 1 base at J, with 18 bases in the middle. CDR3 sequence: CASPPNRPRSYNEQFF. DNA for the CDR3: TGTGCCAGCCCCCCTAATAGACCCAGATCCTACAATGAGCAGTTCTTC.

This clonotype was seen many times. The chain combines TRBV4-3 with TRBJ2-5, with 9 bases lining up with TRBD1. V lost 3 bases to trimming and J lost 7 bases; unmatched junction nucleotides: 6. Germline V CDR1 and CDR2: LGHNA, YSLEER. CDR3 size: 14 residues. CDR3 sequence: CASSHRQGEGTQYF. CDR3 nucleotides: TGCGCCAGCAGCCACCGACAGGGGGAAGGGACCCAGTACTTC.